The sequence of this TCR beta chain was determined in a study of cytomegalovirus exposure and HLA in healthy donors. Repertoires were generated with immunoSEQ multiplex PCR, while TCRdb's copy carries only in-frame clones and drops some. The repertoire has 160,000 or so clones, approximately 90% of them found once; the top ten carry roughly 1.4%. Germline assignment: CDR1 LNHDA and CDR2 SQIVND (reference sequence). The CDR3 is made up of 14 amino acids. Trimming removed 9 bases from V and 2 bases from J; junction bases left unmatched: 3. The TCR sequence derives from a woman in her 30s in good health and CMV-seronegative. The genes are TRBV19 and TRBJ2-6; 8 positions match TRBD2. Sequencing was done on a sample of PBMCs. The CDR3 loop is CASGRGAGANVLTF. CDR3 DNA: TGTGCCAGCGGGAGGGGGGCTGGGGCCAACGTCCTGACTTTC.